The 21 T cell receptor beta chains below come from one sample, sequenced in a study of tumor-infiltrating lymphocytes in primary liver carcinoma. Starting from approximately 470 ng of total RNA, TCR beta cDNA was produced with a primer in the constant region. ARM-PCR was slightly modified, and three nested multiplex PCR rounds with it gave rise to the TCR beta libraries. The first two PCR rounds, around 11 cycles each, used TRBV1-TRBV30 forward primers and a C-beta reverse primer. TCRdb redid the calling of the multiplex PCR reads with MiXCR, one entry per CDR3 protein. The table lists approximately 92,000 distinct CDR3 sequences, around 68% of them singletons. Co-extraction yielded RNA and DNA from 20-30 mg of unsorted bulk tissue. The specimen was tumor-adjacent normal liver tissue. These receptors were collected from a man between 40 and 49 years old with primary liver carcinoma and hepatitis B virus infection.

The chain couples TRBV11-2 to TRBJ2-3, with TRBD2 matching over 7 bases. The germline V gene has CDR1 SGHAT and CDR2 FQNNGV. V shed 7 bases, J shed 1 base, and the junction held 8 bases outside the gene matches. This CDR3 is 15 amino acids long. Here the CDR3 reads CASMRLATRTDTQYF. The DNA of the CDR3 is TGTGCCAGCATGAGACTAGCAACCCGCACAGATACGCAGTATTTT.

In regard to this clonotype: A read error may explain this, as a much larger clone is one base away. The rearrangement joins TRBV28 to TRBJ2-3; D is possibly TRBD2 (5 bases). Germline CDR1 and CDR2: MDHEN and SYDVKM. This CDR3 is built from 15 residues. This chain's CDR3 is CTSSLRVGSTDTQYF. Written as DNA, the CDR3 is TGTACCAGCAGTCTGCGGGTAGGGAGCACAGATACGCAGTATTTT.

The chain employs TRBV7-9 and TRBJ2-1; TRBD1 aligns across 11 bases. Germline assignment: CDR1 SEHNR and CDR2 FQNEAQ (reference sequence). The CDR3 totals 15 residues. J gave up 0 bases and V 11 bases, and 6 bases lay outside the gene matches. CDR3 coding DNA: TGTGCCGGTCGGACAGGGGGCGGCTCCTACAATGAGCAGTTCTTC. Its translation: CAGRTGGGSYNEQFF.

Many counts were recorded for this clonotype. This sequence joins TRBV6-5 and TRBJ2-7, with D perhaps matching TRBD1 (5 bases). CDR3 size: 11 residues. Germline CDR1 reads MNHEY; CDR2 reads SVGAGI. V lost 5 bases and J 6 bases, leaving 8 bases between the germline ends. The CDR3 region is CASSRTGEQYF. CDR3 in DNA: TGTGCCAGCAGTCGCACAGGCGAGCAGTACTTC.

The genes are TRBV2 and TRBJ2-1, with D unclear. The V end lost 7 bases, the J end lost 2 bases, and 6 bases lay between the germline ends. Looked up from germline, CDR1 is SNHLY and CDR2 is FYNNEI. The CDR3 spans 12 residues. CDR3 DNA sequence: TGTGCCAGCACCACAGCCTACAATGAGCAGTTCTTC. It encodes CASTTAYNEQFF.

The chain recombines TRBV30 with TRBJ2-1, with 14 bases that match TRBD2. V was clipped by 7 bases and J by 0 bases; unmatched bases: 8. This CDR3 comprises 17 residues. Looked up from germline, CDR1 is GTSNPN and CDR2 is SVGIG (reference sequence). In DNA, the CDR3 is TGTGCCTTACAGTCCGGGACTAGCGGGAGCTCCTACAATGAGCAGTTCTTC. Encoded protein: CALQSGTSGSSYNEQFF.

Many counts were recorded for this clonotype. The rearrangement joins TRBV6-1 to TRBJ2-5, with TRBD2 identical over 7 bases. The germline gives CDR1 MNHNS, CDR2 SASEGT. The CDR3 spans 15 residues. The V gene end was trimmed by 0 bases and the J gene end by 2 bases; junction bases not matched to a gene: 3. The CDR3 sequence is CASSEASSGQETQYF. Here the CDR3 DNA reads TGTGCCAGCAGTGAAGCTAGTAGCGGGCAAGAGACCCAGTACTTC.

Comments on this clonotype: A read error may be the cause here, since a much bigger clone is one base away. V gene TRBV6-5 combines with J gene TRBJ1-4, with D unclear. The CDR3 is made up of 14 amino acids. Per the germline V gene, CDR1 is MNHEY and CDR2 is SVGAGI. Deletions cut 6 bases from V and 3 bases from J, with 11 bases between. CDR3 nucleotides: TGTGCCAGCAGGGGTGACATGCCTAATGAAAAACTGTTTTTT. It translates to CASRGDMPNEKLFF.

Remarks on this clonotype: At one end, the junction sequence differs from germline, possibly due to a read error. The gene calls are TRBV11-2 and TRBJ2-1; no firm D call. Germline loops: CDR1 SGHAT, CDR2 FQNNGV. This CDR3 is 14 amino acids long. The CDR3 DNA reads TGTGCCAGTAGCTTGACTGGCGGATACAATGAGGAGTTCTTC. Its protein product is CASSLTGGYNEEFF.

The chain has TRBV11-2 and TRBJ2-5; 9 positions agree with TRBD1. Germline V gene sequence: CDR1 SGHAT, CDR2 FQNNGV. The CDR3 has 15 amino acids. Germline trimming cut 5 bases from V and 5 bases from J; bases unmatched to any gene: 9. CDR3 region: CASSTGTGICETQYF. CDR3 nucleotide sequence: TGTGCCAGCAGCACGGGGACAGGGATATGCGAGACCCAGTACTTC.

For this clonotype: The junction differs from germline at one of its ends, possibly a read error. The CDR3 DNA is TGTGCCAGCAGTCCCGGGACGCCGACCTACAAGCAGTACTTC. Amino acids: CASSPGTPTYKQYF. The chain links TRBV6-6 to TRBJ2-7; D may be TRBD1 or TRBD2 (5 bases each). Germline CDR1 is MNHNY and CDR2 is SVGAGI (reference sequence). The CDR3 runs 14 residues.

This clonotype was seen repeatedly, ten times or more. The chain couples TRBV29-1 to TRBJ2-7, with D unresolved. Germline lookup yields CDR1 SQVTM and CDR2 ANQGSEA. Deletions cut 4 bases from V and 5 bases from J, with 12 bases between. CDR3 length: 12 amino acids. The CDR3 loop is CSVGDTIHEQYF. CDR3 nucleotides: TGCAGCGTTGGTGACACAATCCACGAGCAGTACTTC.

Concerning this clonotype: Being one base from a much bigger clone, this may be a read error. The V and J genes are TRBV5-6 and TRBJ2-1, with 8 bases aligning to TRBD2. The CDR3 length is 19 residues. Germline trimming cut 6 bases from V and 0 bases from J; bases unmatched to any gene: 17. Germline V gene lookup returns CDR1 SGHDT and CDR2 YYEEEE. CDR3 nucleotides: TGTGCCAGCAACCCGGGGGGGGGTTATAGCGGAAGCTCCTACAATGAGCAGTTCTTC. Translation: CASNPGGGYSGSSYNEQFF.

The genes are TRBV6-1 and TRBJ2-6; D is uncertain. The CDR3 covers 16 residues. Germline CDR1 is MNHNS and CDR2 is SASEGT. Trimming left V 7 bases short and J 4 bases short, with 17 bases between. The CDR3, as DNA: TGTGCCAGCAATCCAGAGAGTTCCTCAGGGGCCAACGTCCTGACTTTC. Translation gives CASNPESSSGANVLTF.

The chain has TRBV29-1 and TRBJ2-7, with D hard to call. Germline CDR1 reads SQVTM; CDR2 reads ANQGSEA. This CDR3 region has 11 residues. Here the CDR3 reads CNGRVAFEQYF. CDR3 DNA: TGCAACGGAAGGGTTGCCTTCGAGCAGTACTTC.

J is TRBJ2-3 and V is TRBV29-1, with 9 bases that match TRBD2. CDR3 size: 14 residues. The V segment lost 8 bases and the J segment 1 base; nucleotides outside the gene matches: 7. Germline assignment: CDR1 SQVTM and CDR2 ANQGSEA. DNA of the CDR3: TGCAGCTTCCCGACTAGCGGACGCACAGATACGCAGTATTTT. Protein product: CSFPTSGRTDTQYF.

A remark on this clonotype: The junction shows a germline mismatch at one end, possibly a read error. The chain couples TRBV13 to TRBJ2-1; D is unclear. The CDR3 totals 16 residues. CDR1 and CDR2 from the germline V gene are PRHDT and FYEKMQ (reference sequence). The CDR3 coding sequence is TGTGCCAGTACGCCAAGGGAACAGACTTCCTACGATGAGCAGTTCTTC. Translating gives CASTPREQTSYDEQFF. The full variable domain, its missing parts supplied by reference TRBV13 and TRBJ2-1, is AAGVIQSPRHLIKEKRETATLKCYPIPRHDTVYWYQQGPGQDPQFLISFYEKMQSDKGSIPDRFSAQQFSDYHSELNMSSLELGDSALYFCASTPREQTSYDEQFFGPGTRLTVL.

A word on this clonotype: This may be a read error, as it is one base from a much larger clone. The CDR3 DNA reads as TGTGTCAGCAGCTTGGAGGGTAGCGGGAGGGCCTTAGAGACCCAGTACTTC. Translation: CVSSLEGSGRALETQYF. The V and J genes are TRBV5-6 and TRBJ2-5; 11 bases match TRBD2. CDR3 length: 17 amino acids. The germline V gene has CDR1 SGHDT and CDR2 YYEEEE.

The gene calls are TRBV7-8 and TRBJ2-7; 8 bases fit TRBD2. Germline V gene lookup returns CDR1 SGHVS and CDR2 FQNEAQ. V was clipped by 2 bases and J by 6 bases; unmatched bases: 15. CDR3 length: 17 residues. The CDR3 reads CASSLIRGGTRGGEQYF. CDR3 bases: TGTGCCAGCAGCTTAATTCGCGGGGGGACTAGGGGAGGCGAGCAGTACTTC.

This clonotype has just one count. It is unclear where the CDR3 begins or ends on the DNA, so no DNA is shown, and the CDR3 is as TCRdb lists it. CDR3 protein: CASSFGQGTKNIQYF. This chain joins TRBV12-3 or TRBV12-4 and TRBJ2-4; the table's TRBD1 call for D was not verified on the DNA. From its first to its last residue, the CDR3 has 15 amino acids.

This clonotype has just a few counts. The V and J genes are TRBV7-9 and TRBJ1-3; D unclear. V shed 1 base and J shed 4 bases, with 14 bases lying between them. This CDR3 comprises 16 residues. In germline, CDR1 is SEHNR, CDR2 FQNEAQ (reference sequence). Here the CDR3 reads CASSLGRTAAGNTIYF. CDR3 nucleotides: TGTGCCAGCAGCTTAGGTCGGACGGCGGCCGGAAACACCATATATTTT.